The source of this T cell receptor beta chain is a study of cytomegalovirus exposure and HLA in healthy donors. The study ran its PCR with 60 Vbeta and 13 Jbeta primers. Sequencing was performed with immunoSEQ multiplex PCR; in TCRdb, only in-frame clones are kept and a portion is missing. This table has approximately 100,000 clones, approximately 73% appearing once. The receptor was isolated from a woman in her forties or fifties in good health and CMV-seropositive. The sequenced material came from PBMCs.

The CDR3 coding sequence is TGTGCCAGCAGCTTAGGGACTAGCGGGGGGTTGAACACCGGGGAGCTGTTTTTT. It is translated as CASSLGTSGGLNTGELFF. This chain uses TRBV11-3 with TRBJ2-2; TRBD2 aligns across 14 bases. After removal of 1 base from V and 1 base from J, the junction contained 2 bases not matched to a gene. CDR3 length: 18 amino acids. Germline lookup yields CDR1 SGHNT and CDR2 YENEEA.